This T cell receptor beta chain is drawn from a study of cytomegalovirus exposure and HLA in healthy donors (dated by TCRdb to about 2017). With respect to the entire study: In an earlier analysis of 587 of the donors, 276 Gb of sequence data and about 110 million unique TCR beta sequences from 180 million or so T cells were reported. Among over 350 genotyped donors of the cohort, an average of around 240,000 unique TCR beta nucleotide sequences were sequenced per donor, roughly a sixth of them non-productive. Genome-wide SNP genotypes for about 65% of the roughly 670 donors were used in a later genetic analysis, which treated that subset as a discovery cohort. An early release that covered some 630 HLA-typed donors contained approximately 300 gigabases of sequencing data and approximately 85 million unique TCR sequences. Donor age, sex, ethnicity and CMV serostatus were compiled together with the repertoire data. The later analysis used no new phenotypic data to find candidate immune exposures, relying instead on TCR beta sequences and their occurrence across donors. To study patterns of TCR occurrence, a later analysis re-analyzed previously published TCR beta repertoires from around 660 donors and added high-resolution HLA genotyping. Every repertoire in the discovery cohort had been generated on one and the same sequencing platform. The study combined high-throughput TCR immunosequencing, statistical association of individual TCRs with disease status, and machine learning to predict cytomegalovirus infection status. The study profiled the T cell repertoires of under 850 subjects by immunosequencing and related them to cytomegalovirus serostatus. The aim of the study was to test whether cataloging public T cell receptors could identify signatures of past pathogen exposure. A few DR-DQ haplotypes were treated as single units for association and clustering because of strong linkage in the cohort. Typing coverage differed by locus: A, B, C, DRB1 and DQB1 were typed in roughly 620-630 donors, DQA1 in 500 to 550, DPA1 in 606, and DPB1 in about 450. A separate validation cohort of 100 to 150 different subjects was used in addition to the roughly 670-subject first cohort. Of the roughly 400 genotyped donors, approximately 83% fell in the genetic ancestry cluster associated with self-reported Caucasian donors. HLA typing included class I and class II loci at four-digit resolution. To decide whether each TCR beta V gene segment behaved as functional or pseudogenic, an earlier analysis of some 600 of the donors relied on high-throughput TCR beta sequencing.

General study outcomes and caveats: Cytomegalovirus status was reported to be diagnosed by the classifier with high specificity and sensitivity in both the original and validation cohorts. A group of highly shared sequence variants was considered likely to be a technical artifact of the sequencing pipeline. A later analysis found that TCR association rates varied across HLA loci, with DRB1 alleles showing the most associated TCRs and HLA-C alleles the fewest. The study gave a list of about 160 TCR beta chains associated with cytomegalovirus. A few of the identified cytomegalovirus-associated TCR beta chains were confirmed in vitro to be specific for cytomegalovirus antigens. A later genetic analysis reported fewer N-insertions in productive TCRs among donors in an Asian-associated ancestry cluster than the roughly 650-donor mean. An association between a missense DCLRE1C variant and V-gene and J-gene trimming of TCR beta chains was found in a later genetic analysis and replicated in an independent cohort. It was suggested by the authors that the approach could potentially be generalized to other disease states and immunological phenotypes. In a later analysis, some 18,000 TCR beta sequences were associated with specific HLA alleles at a false discovery rate of 0.05. Correlated functional status among segregating V segments might be attributable to linkage disequilibrium, but an unknown experimental factor could not be ruled out. According to a later analysis, most CMV-associated TCR beta chains appeared to be HLA-restricted, and the HLA associations seemed to be driven largely by CMV exposure. CMV serostatus was the only immune exposure information available for the cohort. Strong co-occurrence of HLA alleles, especially DR and DQ, made assigning TCR associations to individual alleles difficult. The presence/absence analyses assumed that sequencing depth was roughly uniform across donors, and that assumption may not be true. A further reported finding was that TCR beta sequences accurately predicted the HLA-A and HLA-B alleles for most subjects in the first cohort. Because HLA typing was missing for some donors at each locus, association tests included only the typed subset. According to a later analysis, parvovirus B19, influenza, CMV and Epstein-Barr virus appeared linked to several top co-occurrence clusters. This cohort had only TCR beta chains sequenced, and the lack of alpha or paired-chain data limited which features could be detected. Compared with equally common non-associated chains, HLA-associated TCR beta chains in a later analysis were more clonally expanded and had lower generation probabilities. An earlier analysis of 587 of the donors showed that most TCR beta V segments appeared in productive rearrangements either about 87% or about 30% of the time, which broadly matched IMGT annotations. Some IMGT-functional V segments, including TRBV6-2 and TRBV6-3, could not be distinguished by the 87-base-pair reads and were therefore excluded. While some public TCRs were present in many individuals, most TCR sequences turned up only very rarely across donors. Approximately 16 rarely observed V segments, including chromosome 9 orphons, were excluded from the earlier analysis of about 500 of the donors because counts were too low.

Trimming leaves V shorter by 0 bases and J shorter by 0 bases, with the junction holding 9 bases beyond the gene matches. Its CDR3 holds 21 amino acids, cysteine through phenylalanine. Only the CDR3 part of the read is kept: 63 bases, read in frame from the first base. According to the germline V gene, CDR1 reads LGHNA and CDR2 reads YNFKEQ. Concerning this clone: Its antigen is currently not known. No qualities accompany the bases; no much larger clone lies one base away.

The cohort consisted of 650 to 700 healthy bone marrow donors. At the time of sampling, all cohort members were nominally healthy, though unrecorded immune exposures were likely present. The donor tested CMV seronegative and was one of the 352 seronegative cohort members. A peripheral blood sample was provided by each donor, and peripheral blood mononuclear cells were used for TCR beta sequencing. Genomic DNA extraction from the blood cell samples was performed with the Qiagen DNeasy Blood Extraction Kit. Receptor libraries were prepared by the immunoSEQ multiplex PCR assay. For the multiplex PCR, a mixture combining 60 forward primers for TCR Vbeta segments and 13 reverse primers for TCR Jbeta segments was used. A multiplex PCR assay on genomic DNA amplified the CDR3 region of rearranged TCR beta genes. On the Illumina HiSeq System, the amplified TCR beta libraries were sequenced as 87-base-pair reads. The published analysis was carried out like this. Across the 700 or so repertoires, a later analysis counted some 80 million unique TCR beta chains, roughly 11 million of which were shared by at least two donors. A nearest-neighbor algorithm error-corrected the raw reads and collapsed the reads into unique sequences, merging closely related sequences to remove PCR and sequencing errors. CDR3 sequences were aligned to IMGT reference sequences to assign V, D and J gene segments. For a sequence to be retained, a match of at least six nucleotides to both a V gene segment and a J gene segment was required. Rearrangements were called productive when the CDR3 lacked stop codons and stayed in frame with V and J; all others were non-productive. CDR3 was defined according to IMGT convention as the region running from the second conserved V-encoded cysteine to the conserved J-encoded phenylalanine. In an earlier analysis of 550 to 650 of the donors, sequences lacking an unambiguous match to a single V gene segment were excluded. An earlier analysis of around 600 of the donors classified V segments as functional when productive rearrangements were above 56.7% and as segregating when the standard deviation between donors was above 5%. To diagnose cytomegalovirus status from the catalog of TCR beta chain sequences, a statistical classification framework was built. In a later analysis, TCR nucleotide sequences were compared against IMGT/GENE-DB human TR gene sequences so that V and J genes could be assigned. The TCRdist pipeline was used in a later analysis to assign CDR3 sequences and most-parsimonious VDJ recombination scenarios. In a later analysis, each TCR beta chain was defined by its CDR3 amino acid sequence together with its V-gene family, and reads without a unique V-gene family were excluded. As a way to deal with suspected cross-contamination and a sequencing artifact, a later analysis dropped hundreds of nucleotide sequences that were highly shared and had low generation probability. In a later analysis, a clonal expansion index for each public chain was calculated from normalized within-repertoire ranks of inferred template counts. In a later analysis, generation probabilities were computed with a VDJ recombination model fitted to out-of-frame rearrangements, and the resulting probabilities were checked against IGoR. In a later analysis, TCR-TCR, TCR-HLA and TCR-CMV co-occurrence was scored with hypergeometric tests, and a repertoire-size bias correction was applied to TCR pairs. A later analysis estimated false discovery rates by permuting HLA or CMV assignments 20 times. In a later analysis, co-occurring TCRs were grouped with DBSCAN, and TCRdist sequence similarity was added when clustering was performed within HLA-allele-positive subsets. Co-occurrence clustering excluded repertoires with fewer than 30,000 or more than 120,000 public chains, plus five with anomalous nucleotide sharing. The clones in this table, taken by TCRdb from immuneACCESS, are in-frame only. Not every clone is retained; where verified, under half of the shortfall comes from an unresolved V gene, and the cause of the rest is unknown. That table furnishes V, J and clone size, whereas the DNA furnished D and trimming. This sample has 200,000 or so clones in its table, and about 83% of those were observed once. The top ten constitute more than 1.3% of the sample.

The V and J segments used are TRBV4-2 and TRBJ2-3; TRBD2 matches 16 bases in the middle. The sequenced sample was PBMCs. The TCR was taken from a girl aged 10 to 17 in good health and CMV-seronegative. The CDR3 has the sequence CASSQDRGLAGGFTSTDTQYF. The nucleotide sequence is given as TGTGCCAGCAGCCAAGATAGGGGACTAGCGGGGGGGTTCACTAGCACAGATACGCAGTATTTT.